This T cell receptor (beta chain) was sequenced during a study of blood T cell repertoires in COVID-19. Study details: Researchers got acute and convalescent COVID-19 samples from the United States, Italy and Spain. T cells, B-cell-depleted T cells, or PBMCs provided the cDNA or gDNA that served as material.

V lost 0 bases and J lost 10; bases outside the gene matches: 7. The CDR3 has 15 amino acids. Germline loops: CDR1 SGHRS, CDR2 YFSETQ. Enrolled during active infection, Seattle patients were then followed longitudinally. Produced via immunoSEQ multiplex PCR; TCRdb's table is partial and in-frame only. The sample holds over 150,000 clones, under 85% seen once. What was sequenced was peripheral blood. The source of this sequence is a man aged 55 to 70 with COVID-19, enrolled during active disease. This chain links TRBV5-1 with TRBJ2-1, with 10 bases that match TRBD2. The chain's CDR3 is CASSLEAGGLGEQFF. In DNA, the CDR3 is TGCGCCAGCAGCTTGGAAGCGGGGGGGCTGGGAGAGCAGTTCTTC. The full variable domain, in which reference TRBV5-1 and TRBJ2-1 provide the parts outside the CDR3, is KAGVTQTPRYLIKTRGQQVTLSCSPISGHRSVSWYQQTPGQGLQFLFEYFSETQRNKGNFPGRFSGRQFSNSRSEMNVSTLELGDSALYLCASSLEAGGLGEQFFGPGTRLTVL.